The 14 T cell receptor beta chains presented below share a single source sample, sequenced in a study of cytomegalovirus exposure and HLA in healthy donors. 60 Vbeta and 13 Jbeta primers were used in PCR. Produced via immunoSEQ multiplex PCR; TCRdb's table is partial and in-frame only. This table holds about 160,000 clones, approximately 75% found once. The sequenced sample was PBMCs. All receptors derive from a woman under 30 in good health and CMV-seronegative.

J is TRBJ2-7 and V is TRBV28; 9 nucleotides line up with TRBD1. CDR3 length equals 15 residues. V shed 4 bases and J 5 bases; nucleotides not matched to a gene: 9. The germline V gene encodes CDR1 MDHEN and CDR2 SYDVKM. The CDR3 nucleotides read TGTGCCAGCAGTTCCACAGGGGGCGCGAACCACGAGCAGTACTTC. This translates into CASSSTGGANHEQYF.

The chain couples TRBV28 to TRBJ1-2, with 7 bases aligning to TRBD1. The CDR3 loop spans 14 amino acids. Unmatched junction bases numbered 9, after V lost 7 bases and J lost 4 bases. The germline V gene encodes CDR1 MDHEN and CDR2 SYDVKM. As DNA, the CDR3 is TGTGCCAGCAAAACGCCCGGGACAGCCTATGGCTACACCTTC. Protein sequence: CASKTPGTAYGYTF.

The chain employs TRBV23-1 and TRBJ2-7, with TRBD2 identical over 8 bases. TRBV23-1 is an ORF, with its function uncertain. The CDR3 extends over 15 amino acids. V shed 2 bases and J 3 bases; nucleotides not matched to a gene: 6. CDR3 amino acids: CASSQAAGVIYEQYF. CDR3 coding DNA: TGCGCCAGCAGTCAAGCAGCGGGAGTTATCTACGAGCAGTACTTC.

The CDR3: CATSRDLKSSYEQYF. In DNA form, the CDR3 reads TGTGCCACCAGCAGAGATCTTAAGAGCTCCTACGAGCAGTACTTC. The V gene is TRBV15, the J gene TRBJ2-7; D remains ambiguous. V was shortened by 0 bases and J by 0 bases, with 9 bases between the two germline ends. Germline CDR1 is LNHNV and CDR2 is YYDKDF (reference sequence). The CDR3 length is 15 residues.

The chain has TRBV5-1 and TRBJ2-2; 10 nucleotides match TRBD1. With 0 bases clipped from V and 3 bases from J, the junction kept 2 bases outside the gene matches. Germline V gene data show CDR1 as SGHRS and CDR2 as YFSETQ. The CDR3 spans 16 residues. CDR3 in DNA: TGCGCCAGCAGCTTGGGGGGACAGGGGCACACCGGGGAGCTGTTTTTT. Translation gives CASSLGGQGHTGELFF.

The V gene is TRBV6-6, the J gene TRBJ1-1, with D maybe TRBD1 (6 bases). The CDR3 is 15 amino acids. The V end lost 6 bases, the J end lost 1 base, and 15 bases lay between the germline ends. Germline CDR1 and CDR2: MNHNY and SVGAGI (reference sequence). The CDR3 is CASREDRSKNTEAFF. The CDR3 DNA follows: TGTGCCAGCAGAGAGGACAGATCAAAGAACACTGAAGCTTTCTTT.

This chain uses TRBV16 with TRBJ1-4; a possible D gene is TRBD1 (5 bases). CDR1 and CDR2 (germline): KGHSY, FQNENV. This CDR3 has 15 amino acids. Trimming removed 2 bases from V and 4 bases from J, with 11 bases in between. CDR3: CASSQRGQDNEKLFF. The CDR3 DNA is TGTGCCAGCAGCCAAAGGGGTCAGGATAATGAAAAACTGTTTTTT.

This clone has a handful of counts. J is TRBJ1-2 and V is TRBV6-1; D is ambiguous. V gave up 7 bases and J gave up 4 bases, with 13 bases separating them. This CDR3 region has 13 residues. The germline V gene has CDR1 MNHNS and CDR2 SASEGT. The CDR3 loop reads CASTGEAGYGYTF. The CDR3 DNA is TGTGCCAGCACCGGGGAGGCGGGCTATGGCTACACCTTC.

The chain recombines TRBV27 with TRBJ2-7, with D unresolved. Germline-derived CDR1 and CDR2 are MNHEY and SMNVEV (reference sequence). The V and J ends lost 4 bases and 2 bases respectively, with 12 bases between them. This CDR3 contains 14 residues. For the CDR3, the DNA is TGTGCCAGCAGTTCCTATCCCCGCGCCTACGAGCAGTACTTC. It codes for CASSSYPRAYEQYF.

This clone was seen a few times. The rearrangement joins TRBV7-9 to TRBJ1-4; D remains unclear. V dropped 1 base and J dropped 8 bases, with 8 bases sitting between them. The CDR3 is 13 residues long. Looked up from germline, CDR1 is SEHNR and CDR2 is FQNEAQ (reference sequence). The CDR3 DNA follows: TGTGCCAGCAGCTTAGGCCATGGCGAAAAACTGTTTTTT. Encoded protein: CASSLGHGEKLFF.

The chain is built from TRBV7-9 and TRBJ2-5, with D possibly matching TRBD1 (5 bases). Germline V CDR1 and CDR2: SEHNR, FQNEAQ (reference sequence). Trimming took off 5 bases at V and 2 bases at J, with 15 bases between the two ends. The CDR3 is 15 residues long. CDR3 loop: CASSPKSTGQETQYF. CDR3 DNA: TGTGCCAGCAGCCCGAAATCTACAGGTCAAGAGACCCAGTACTTC.

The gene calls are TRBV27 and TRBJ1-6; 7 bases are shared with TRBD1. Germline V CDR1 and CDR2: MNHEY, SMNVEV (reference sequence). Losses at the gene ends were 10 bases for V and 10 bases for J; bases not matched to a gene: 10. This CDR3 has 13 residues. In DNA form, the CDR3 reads TGTGCCACCAAAGACAGGGTCAAGTCACCCCTCCACTTT. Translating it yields CATKDRVKSPLHF.

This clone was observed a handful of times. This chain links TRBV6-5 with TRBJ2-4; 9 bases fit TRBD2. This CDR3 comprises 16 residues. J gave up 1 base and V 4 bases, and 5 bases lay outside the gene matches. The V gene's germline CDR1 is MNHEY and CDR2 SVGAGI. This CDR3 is CASSSPTSGAKNIQYF. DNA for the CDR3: TGTGCCAGCAGTTCCCCTACTAGCGGGGCCAAAAACATTCAGTACTTC.

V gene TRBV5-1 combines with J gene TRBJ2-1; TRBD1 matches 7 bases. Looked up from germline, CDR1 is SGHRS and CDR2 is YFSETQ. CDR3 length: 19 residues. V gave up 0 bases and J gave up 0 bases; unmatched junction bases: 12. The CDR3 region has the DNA TGCGCCAGCAGCTTGGAAAACACAGGGGCCCCGAGCTCCTACAATGAGCAGTTCTTC. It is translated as CASSLENTGAPSSYNEQFF.